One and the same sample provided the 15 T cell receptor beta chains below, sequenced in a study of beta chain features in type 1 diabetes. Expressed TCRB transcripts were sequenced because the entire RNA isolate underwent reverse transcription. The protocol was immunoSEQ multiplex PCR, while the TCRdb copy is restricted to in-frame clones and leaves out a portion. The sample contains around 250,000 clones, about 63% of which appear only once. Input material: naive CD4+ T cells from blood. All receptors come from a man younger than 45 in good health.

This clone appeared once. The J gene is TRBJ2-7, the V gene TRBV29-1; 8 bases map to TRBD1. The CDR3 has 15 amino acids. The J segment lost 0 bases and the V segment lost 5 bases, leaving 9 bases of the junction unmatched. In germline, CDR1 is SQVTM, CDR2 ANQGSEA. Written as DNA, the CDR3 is TGCAGCGTTTCGCCCGGGACAGGAGACTCCTACGAGCAGTACTTC. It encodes CSVSPGTGDSYEQYF.

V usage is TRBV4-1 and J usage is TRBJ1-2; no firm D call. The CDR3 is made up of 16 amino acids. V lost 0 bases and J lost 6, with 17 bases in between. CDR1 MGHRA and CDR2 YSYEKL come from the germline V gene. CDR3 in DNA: TGCGCCAGCAGCCAAGATGGTGTGGGGAGGGAAGATGGCTACACCTTC. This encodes CASSQDGVGREDGYTF.

For the CDR3, the DNA is TGTGCCAGCAGCCAAGGGCCATACAATGAGCAGTTCTTC. It encodes CASSQGPYNEQFF. This chain joins TRBV14 and TRBJ2-1; D unclear. The CDR3 has 13 residues. Trimming shortened V by 1 base and J by 4 bases, and 5 bases separated the two germline ends. Germline V gene data show CDR1 as SGHDN and CDR2 as FVKESK.

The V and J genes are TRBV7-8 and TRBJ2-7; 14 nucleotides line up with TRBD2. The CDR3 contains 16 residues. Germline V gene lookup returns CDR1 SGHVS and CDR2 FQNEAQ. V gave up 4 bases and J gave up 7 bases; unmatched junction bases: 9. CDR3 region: CASSSRLAGGPREQYF. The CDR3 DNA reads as TGTGCCAGCAGCTCTCGACTAGCGGGAGGGCCGCGTGAGCAGTACTTC.

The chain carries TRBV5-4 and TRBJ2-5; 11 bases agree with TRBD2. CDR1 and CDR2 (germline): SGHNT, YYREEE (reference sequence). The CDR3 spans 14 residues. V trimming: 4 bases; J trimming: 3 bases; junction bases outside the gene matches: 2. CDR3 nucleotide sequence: TGTGCCAGCAGCATTAGCGGGGGGGAAGAGACCCAGTACTTC. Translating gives CASSISGGEETQYF.

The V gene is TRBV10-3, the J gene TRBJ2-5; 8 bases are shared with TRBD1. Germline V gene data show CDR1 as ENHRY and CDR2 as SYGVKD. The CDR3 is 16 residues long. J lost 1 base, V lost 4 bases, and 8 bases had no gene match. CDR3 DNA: TGTGCCATCAGTGTCGGGACAGGCGAAAGCCAAGAGACCCAGTACTTC. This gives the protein CAISVGTGESQETQYF.

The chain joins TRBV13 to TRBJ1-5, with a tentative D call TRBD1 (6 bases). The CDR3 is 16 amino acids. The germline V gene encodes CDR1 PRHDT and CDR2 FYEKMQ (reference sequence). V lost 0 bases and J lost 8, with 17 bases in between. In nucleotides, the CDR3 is TGTGCCAGCAGCTTAGGTCTCCGACAGGCGCCGGAGCCCCAGCATTTT. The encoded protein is CASSLGLRQAPEPQHF.

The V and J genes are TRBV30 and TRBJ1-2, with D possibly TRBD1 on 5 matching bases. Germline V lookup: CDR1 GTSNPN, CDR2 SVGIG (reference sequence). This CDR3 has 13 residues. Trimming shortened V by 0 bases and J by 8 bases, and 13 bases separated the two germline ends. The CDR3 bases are TGTGCCTGGAGTGTACGCAGGGCGGAGGGCTACACCTTC. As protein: CAWSVRRAEGYTF.

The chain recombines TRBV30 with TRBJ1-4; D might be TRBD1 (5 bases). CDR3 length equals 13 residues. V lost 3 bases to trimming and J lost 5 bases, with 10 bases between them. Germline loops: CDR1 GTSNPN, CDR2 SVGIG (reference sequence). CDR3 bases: TGTGCCTGGAGCGCCCGGGGGAATGAAAAACTGTTTTTT. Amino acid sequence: CAWSARGNEKLFF.

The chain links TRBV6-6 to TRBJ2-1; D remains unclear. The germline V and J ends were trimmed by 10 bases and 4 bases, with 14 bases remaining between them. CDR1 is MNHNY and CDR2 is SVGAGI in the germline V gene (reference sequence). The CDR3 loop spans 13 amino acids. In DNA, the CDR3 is TGTGCCACCCGGTTGACCGGTTACAATGAGCAGTTCTTC. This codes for CATRLTGYNEQFF.

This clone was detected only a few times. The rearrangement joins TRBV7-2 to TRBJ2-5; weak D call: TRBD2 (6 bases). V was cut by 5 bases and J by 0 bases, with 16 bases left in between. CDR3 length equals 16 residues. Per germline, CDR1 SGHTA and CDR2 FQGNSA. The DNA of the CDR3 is TGTGCCAGCAGCCCAGTGGGAGGAGGGTACCAAGAGACCCAGTACTTC. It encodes CASSPVGGGYQETQYF.

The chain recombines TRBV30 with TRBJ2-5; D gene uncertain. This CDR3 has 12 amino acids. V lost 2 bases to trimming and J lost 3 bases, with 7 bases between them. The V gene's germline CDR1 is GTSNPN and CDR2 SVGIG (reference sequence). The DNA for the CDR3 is TGTGCCTGGAGTCGAGGAGAAGAGACCCAGTACTTC. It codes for CAWSRGEETQYF.

The CDR3 here is CAWSESSGVDSTDTQYF. In DNA, the CDR3 is TGTGCCTGGAGTGAATCTAGCGGGGTAGACTCCACAGATACGCAGTATTTT. The chain links TRBV30 to TRBJ2-3; TRBD2 matches at 9 bases. Germline-derived CDR1 and CDR2 are GTSNPN and SVGIG (reference sequence). V lost 1 base, J lost 2 bases, and 10 bases stayed unmatched. The CDR3 has 17 amino acids. Filled out from reference TRBV30 and TRBJ2-3, the complete variable domain reads SQTIHQWPATLVQPVGSPLSLECTVEGTSNPNLYWYRQAAGRGLQLLFYSVGIGQISSEVPQNLSASRPQDRQFILSSKKLLLSDSGFYLCAWSESSGVDSTDTQYFGPGTRLTVL.

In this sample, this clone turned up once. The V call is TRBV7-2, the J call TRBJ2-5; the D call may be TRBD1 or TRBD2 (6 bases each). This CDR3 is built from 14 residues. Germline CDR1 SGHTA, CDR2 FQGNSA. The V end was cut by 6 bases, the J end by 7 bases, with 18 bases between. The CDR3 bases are TGTGCCAGCAGGTCGAGAGGGGGGCCTGGGACCCAGTACTTC. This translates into CASRSRGGPGTQYF.

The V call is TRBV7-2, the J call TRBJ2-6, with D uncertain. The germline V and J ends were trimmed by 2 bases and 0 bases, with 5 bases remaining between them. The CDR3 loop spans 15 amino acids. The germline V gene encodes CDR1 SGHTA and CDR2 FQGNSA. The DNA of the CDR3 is TGTGCCAGCAGCTTAATCCTCTCTGGGGCCAACGTCCTGACTTTC. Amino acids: CASSLILSGANVLTF. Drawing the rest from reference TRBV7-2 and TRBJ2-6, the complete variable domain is GAGVSQSPSNKVTEKGKDVELRCDPISGHTALYWYRQSLGQGLEFLIYFQGNSAPDKSGLPSDRFSAERTGGSVSTLTIQRTQQEDSAVYLCASSLILSGANVLTFGAGSRLTVL.